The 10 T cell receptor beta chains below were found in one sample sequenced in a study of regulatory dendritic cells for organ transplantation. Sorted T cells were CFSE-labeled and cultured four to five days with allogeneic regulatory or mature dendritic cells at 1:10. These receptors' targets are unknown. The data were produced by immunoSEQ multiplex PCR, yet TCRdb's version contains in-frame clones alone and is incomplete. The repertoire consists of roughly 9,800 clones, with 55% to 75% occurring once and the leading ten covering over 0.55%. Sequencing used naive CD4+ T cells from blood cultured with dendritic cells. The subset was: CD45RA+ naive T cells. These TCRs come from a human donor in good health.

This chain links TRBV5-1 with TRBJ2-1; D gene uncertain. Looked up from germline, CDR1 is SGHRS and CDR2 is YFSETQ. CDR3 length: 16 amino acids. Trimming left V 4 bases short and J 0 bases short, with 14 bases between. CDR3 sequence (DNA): TGCGCCAGCAGCAATCCCGCCCCGAGCTCCTACAATGAGCAGTTCTTC. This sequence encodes CASSNPAPSSYNEQFF.

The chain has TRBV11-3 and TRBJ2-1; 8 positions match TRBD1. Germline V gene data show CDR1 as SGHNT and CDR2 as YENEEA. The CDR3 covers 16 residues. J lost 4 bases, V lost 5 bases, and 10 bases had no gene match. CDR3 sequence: CASSKAGTGGYNEQFF. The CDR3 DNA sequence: TGTGCCAGCAGCAAAGCCGGGACAGGAGGGTACAATGAGCAGTTCTTC. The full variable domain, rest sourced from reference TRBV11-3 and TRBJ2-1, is EAGVVQSPRYKIIEKKQPVAFWCNPISGHNTLYWYLQNLGQGPELLIRYENEEAVDDSQLPKDRFSAERLKGVDSTLKIQPAELGDSAVYLCASSKAGTGGYNEQFFGPGTRLTVL.

The CDR3 DNA reads as TGTGCCAGCAGTGAAGTAGAAAAACTGTTTTTT. The encoded protein is CASSEVEKLFF. The chain combines TRBV2 with TRBJ1-4; D unclear. Germline assignment: CDR1 SNHLY and CDR2 FYNNEI. The CDR3 has 11 amino acids. Trimming left V 1 base short and J 8 bases short, with 2 bases between.

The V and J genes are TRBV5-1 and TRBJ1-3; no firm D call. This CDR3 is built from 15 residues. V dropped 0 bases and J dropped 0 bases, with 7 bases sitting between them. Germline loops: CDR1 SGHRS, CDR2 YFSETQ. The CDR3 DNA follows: TGCGCCAGCAGCTTGGCCTGGCCCTCTGGAAACACCATATATTTT. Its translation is CASSLAWPSGNTIYF.

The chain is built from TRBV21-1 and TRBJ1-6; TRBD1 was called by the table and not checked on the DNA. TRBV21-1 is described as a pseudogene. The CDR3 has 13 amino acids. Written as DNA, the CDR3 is TGTGCCAGCACCCGACAGGCCAATTCACCCCTCCACTTT. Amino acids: CASTRQANSPLHF.

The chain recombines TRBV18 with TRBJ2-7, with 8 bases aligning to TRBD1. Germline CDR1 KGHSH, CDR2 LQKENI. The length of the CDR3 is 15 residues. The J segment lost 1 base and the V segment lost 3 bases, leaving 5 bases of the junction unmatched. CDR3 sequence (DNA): TGTGCCAGCTCACCTGGGACAGGAGGATCCTACGAGCAGTACTTC. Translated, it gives CASSPGTGGSYEQYF.

CDR3: CASITRPSPRRGTDTQYF. The DNA of the CDR3 is TGTGCCAGCATTACGAGGCCCTCCCCCCGGCGGGGCACAGATACGCAGTATTTT. The V call is TRBV2, the J call TRBJ2-3; D perhaps matches TRBD2 (5 bases). Germline V CDR1 and CDR2: SNHLY, FYNNEI. The CDR3 contains 18 residues. Between the trimmed V and J ends, which lost 7 bases and 1 base, there was a span of 24 bases.

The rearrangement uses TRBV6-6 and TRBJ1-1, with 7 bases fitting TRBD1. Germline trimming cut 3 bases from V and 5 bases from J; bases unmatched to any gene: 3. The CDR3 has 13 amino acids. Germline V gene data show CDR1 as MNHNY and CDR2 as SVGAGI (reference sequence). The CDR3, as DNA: TGTGCCAGCAGTTATGAGGGGGCAACTGAAGCTTTCTTT. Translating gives CASSYEGATEAFF.

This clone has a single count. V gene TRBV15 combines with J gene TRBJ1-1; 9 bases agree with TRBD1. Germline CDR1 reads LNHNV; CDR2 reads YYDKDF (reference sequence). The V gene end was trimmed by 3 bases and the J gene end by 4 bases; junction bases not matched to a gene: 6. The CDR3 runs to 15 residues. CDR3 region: CATSRDRGGFTEAFF. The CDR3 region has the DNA TGTGCCACCAGCAGGGACAGGGGAGGGTTCACTGAAGCTTTCTTT.

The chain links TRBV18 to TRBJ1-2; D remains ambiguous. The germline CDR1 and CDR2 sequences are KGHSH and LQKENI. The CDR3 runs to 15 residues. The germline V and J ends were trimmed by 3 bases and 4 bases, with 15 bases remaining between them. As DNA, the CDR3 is TGTGCCAGCTCACCCGAGCTGGCCGGGATCTATGGCTACACCTTC. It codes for CASSPELAGIYGYTF.